Below are 19 T cell receptor beta chains sequenced from a single sample in a study of response to subunit inactivated influenza vaccine. Via MiXCR, TCRdb re-called the RT-PCR reads, giving one row per CDR3 protein. The repertoire holds about 310,000 distinct CDR3 sequences, with roughly a fifth as singletons. Sequencing was performed on PBMCs from blood, taken approximately 22 months after vaccination. These receptors were obtained from a man aged 50 to 75 who received an inactivated influenza vaccine.

This clonotype appeared a few times. The rearrangement joins TRBV20-1 to TRBJ1-2; D not certain. The CDR3 has 15 amino acids. V was shortened by 0 bases and J by 4 bases, with 15 bases between the two germline ends. Looked up from germline, CDR1 is DFQATT and CDR2 is SNEGSKA (reference sequence). The CDR3: CSARERALTLYGYTF. The CDR3 DNA sequence: TGCAGTGCTAGAGAGCGGGCCTTAACCCTCTATGGCTACACCTTC.

The chain couples TRBV11-1 to TRBJ2-3; 8 bases agree with TRBD2. The germline gives CDR1 SGHAT, CDR2 FQDESV (reference sequence). V was pared by 2 bases and J by 3 bases, with 10 bases of the junction left unmatched. This CDR3 is 17 amino acids long. The CDR3 DNA reads as TGTGCCAGCAGCTTACCCTCCGGGGGGGCGGTTACAGATACGCAGTATTTT. Its protein is CASSLPSGGAVTDTQYF.

This clonotype turned up a few times. The chain combines TRBV5-5 with TRBJ1-2; a weak D match, TRBD1 (6 bases). The length of the CDR3 is 13 residues. Between the trimmed V and J ends, which lost 3 bases and 8 bases, there was a span of 14 bases. CDR1 and CDR2 from the germline V gene are SGHKS and YYEKEE (reference sequence). Here the CDR3 DNA reads TGTGCCAGCAGCTCCGACAGGTTCGGAGGCTACACCTTC. It encodes CASSSDRFGGYTF.

This rearrangement joins TRBV6-2 or TRBV6-3 to TRBJ1-2, with 8 bases matching TRBD1. Looked up from germline, CDR1 is MNHEY and CDR2 is SVGEGT. V lost 7 bases, J lost 8 bases, and 12 bases stayed unmatched. The CDR3 has 14 residues. CDR3 sequence (DNA): TGTGCCAGCAAGGGACAGGTGAAGGCCGACGGCTACACCTTC. Translating it yields CASKGQVKADGYTF.

CDR3 coding DNA: TGTGCCACCAGCTGGCGCCTAGGTTCGCCCCAGCATTTT. Translated: CATSWRLGSPQHF. The rearrangement joins TRBV15 to TRBJ1-5, with unresolved D. The V gene lost 5 bases and the J gene lost 9 bases, with 14 bases spanning the gap. The CDR3 extends over 13 amino acids. Germline-derived CDR1 and CDR2 are LNHNV and YYDKDF (reference sequence).

The chain combines TRBV6-2 or TRBV6-3 with TRBJ1-2; no clear D gene. CDR3 length equals 13 residues. Trimming shortened V by 2 bases and J by 2 bases, and 6 bases separated the two germline ends. The germline V gene has CDR1 MNHEY and CDR2 SVGEGT. This chain's CDR3 is CASSYSINYGYTF. CDR3 in DNA: TGTGCCAGCAGTTACAGTATCAACTATGGCTACACCTTC.

The chain carries TRBV27 and TRBJ2-7; TRBD2 aligns across 7 bases. Germline V gives CDR1 MNHEY, CDR2 SMNVEV (reference sequence). This CDR3 contains 14 residues. V was clipped by 10 bases and J by 7 bases; unmatched bases: 16. Written as DNA, the CDR3 is TGTGCCACCGAACCCATAGGGAGGGCCGGGGAGCAGTACTTC. This encodes CATEPIGRAGEQYF.

A few counts support this clonotype. CDR3 coding DNA: TGTGCCAGCTCACCTCGGTTCCAAGAGACCCAGTACTTC. Its protein is CASSPRFQETQYF. The rearrangement joins TRBV18 to TRBJ2-5; D gene uncertain. Trimming took 3 bases from V and 1 from J, leaving 6 bases between them. The CDR3 extends over 13 amino acids. Germline V CDR1 and CDR2: KGHSH, LQKENI.

The chain is built from TRBV5-1 and TRBJ1-4; D remains unclear. The CDR3 has 15 amino acids. V dropped 0 bases and J dropped 0 bases, with 6 bases sitting between them. The germline gives CDR1 SGHRS, CDR2 YFSETQ. The CDR3 DNA reads as TGCGCCAGCAGCTTGGGTACAACAACTAATGAAAAACTGTTTTTT. It encodes CASSLGTTTNEKLFF.

This clonotype was seen a few times. V is TRBV29-1 and J is TRBJ1-6, with D possibly TRBD1 on 6 matching bases. CDR3 length equals 12 residues. Trimming took off 4 bases at V and 14 bases at J, with 15 bases between the two ends. CDR1 and CDR2 (germline): SQVTM, ANQGSEA. CDR3 nucleotide sequence: TGCAGCGTTGTCTCTCCCAGGGGATCCCTCCACTTT. Encoded protein: CSVVSPRGSLHF.

J is TRBJ1-6 and V is TRBV11-2; maybe TRBD1 (6 bases). The germline V gene has CDR1 SGHAT and CDR2 FQNNGV. The CDR3 length is 19 residues. V was shortened by 4 bases and J by 0 bases, with 19 bases between the two germline ends. The CDR3 sequence is CASSSGQKLWGSYNSPLHF. The CDR3 bases are TGTGCCAGCAGCTCCGGACAGAAGCTTTGGGGCTCCTATAATTCACCCCTCCACTTT.

Concerning this clonotype: The junction does not match germline at one end; this may be a read error. The chain links TRBV20-1 to TRBJ1-4; no firm D call. Germline assignment: CDR1 DFQATT and CDR2 SNEGSKA (reference sequence). The CDR3 spans 18 residues. This CDR3 is CSARDSVGRKSQNENLFF. The DNA for the CDR3 is TGCAGTGCTAGAGATTCGGTAGGGCGGAAATCTCAGAATGAAAATCTGTTTTTT.

V is TRBV5-1 and J is TRBJ2-2, with 7 nucleotides matching TRBD1. The germline gives CDR1 SGHRS, CDR2 YFSETQ. Germline trimming cut 4 bases from V and 1 base from J; bases unmatched to any gene: 4. The CDR3 sequence is 15 residues long. CDR3 sequence: CASSQRTGNTGELFF. The CDR3 coding sequence is TGCGCCAGCAGCCAAAGGACAGGGAACACCGGGGAGCTGTTTTTT.

The rearrangement joins TRBV20-1 to TRBJ1-2; tentatively, D is TRBD1 (6 bases). This CDR3 is built from 15 residues. Trimming took off 5 bases at V and 5 bases at J, with 21 bases between the two ends. Per germline, CDR1 DFQATT and CDR2 SNEGSKA (reference sequence). The CDR3 spells CSAHTPGTSNYGYTF. CDR3 sequence (DNA): TGCAGTGCTCACACACCCGGGACAAGCAATTATGGCTACACCTTC.

This clonotype turned up a few times. The chain is built from TRBV10-3 and TRBJ1-1, with a weak D call TRBD1 (5 bases). CDR3 length equals 15 residues. Between the trimmed V and J ends, which lost 4 bases and 1 base, there was a span of 13 bases. Germline CDR1 and CDR2: ENHRY and SYGVKD. This chain's CDR3 is CAISGEQVSNTEAFF. CDR3 DNA sequence: TGTGCCATCAGTGGAGAACAGGTCTCGAACACTGAAGCTTTCTTT.

The rearrangement links TRBV12-3 or TRBV12-4 to TRBJ1-1; possibly TRBD1 for D (6 bases). The CDR3 spans 15 residues. V shed 3 bases and J shed 5 bases, with 16 bases lying between them. The CDR3 reads CASSFGGRRGTEAFF. The CDR3 DNA sequence: TGTGCCAGCAGTTTCGGGGGGCGGCGAGGGACTGAAGCTTTCTTT.

The sample holds many counts of this clonotype. The chain joins TRBV20-1 to TRBJ1-2; D gene ambiguous. The CDR3 totals 15 residues. CDR1 DFQATT and CDR2 SNEGSKA come from the germline V gene (reference sequence). V was trimmed by 2 bases and J by 3 bases, leaving 16 bases between them. The DNA for the CDR3 is TGCAGTGCTAGACCATACACAAGTGTCTACTATGGCTACACCTTC. Translating it yields CSARPYTSVYYGYTF.

The chain combines TRBV7-6 with TRBJ1-2; D unclear. Germline V lookup: CDR1 SGHVS, CDR2 FNYEAQ. Trimming pared 1 base from V and 4 bases from J, leaving 10 bases between. The CDR3 is 14 residues long. The DNA of the CDR3 is TGTGCCAGCAGCTTAGGGCAGGATCCCTATGGCTACACCTTC. Translating gives CASSLGQDPYGYTF.

The sample holds a few counts of this clonotype. The chain recombines TRBV5-4 with TRBJ2-1; D is possibly TRBD2 (6 bases). CDR1 is SGHNT and CDR2 is YYREEE in the germline V gene (reference sequence). V lost 5 bases to trimming and J lost 8 bases, with 17 bases between them. The CDR3 consists of 14 residues. In DNA form, the CDR3 reads TGTGCCAGCAGAGTTGGGGGGATGAGGGATGAGCAGTTCTTC. Translating gives CASRVGGMRDEQFF.